These T cell receptor beta chains were read from a single sample in a study of regulatory T cells in long-lasting Graves disease. TCRdb passed the multiplex PCR reads through MiXCR, listing each CDR3 protein once. This sample has hundreds of thousands of distinct CDR3 sequences; about 30% occur once, and the top ten carry 42%. The material sequenced was peripheral blood mononuclear cells (PBMCs), taken when the disease was refractory, from a patient treated with antithyroid drugs. Source of these receptors: a female donor with Graves disease. The CDR3 runs from the conserved cysteine through the conserved F or W. Each record gives: V gene, D gene, J gene, clone size, CDR3 protein, CDR3 DNA. D genes are given only for firm matches. Clone size appears in some rows only: once, few, many, or a class for an expanded clone.

V gene: TRBV7-9; D gene: TRBD1; J gene: TRBJ2-2; clone size: .; CDR3 protein: CASSFPGTATGELFF; CDR3 DNA: TGTGCCAGCAGCTTCCCGGGGACAGCCACCGGGGAGCTGTTTTTT
V gene: TRBV12-3/TRBV12-4; D gene: TRBD1; J gene: TRBJ1-5; clone size: .; CDR3 protein: CASSWDRGGYQPQHF; CDR3 DNA: TGTGCCAGCAGTTGGGACAGGGGAGGATATCAGCCCCAGCATTTT
V gene: TRBV5-1; D gene: TRBD1; J gene: TRBJ1-2; clone size: .; CDR3 protein: CASSLEPGQSSYGYTF; CDR3 DNA: TGCGCCAGCAGCTTGGAGCCGGGACAGTCTTCTTATGGCTACACCTTC
V gene: TRBV28; D gene: .; J gene: TRBJ1-1; clone size: many; CDR3 protein: CASSASEAFF; CDR3 DNA: TGTGCCAGCTCGGCGTCCGAAGCTTTCTTT
V gene: TRBV10-1; D gene: TRBD1; J gene: TRBJ2-5; clone size: .; CDR3 protein: CASSDATGGKETQYF; CDR3 DNA: TGCGCCAGCAGTGATGCGACAGGGGGTAAAGAGACCCAGTACTTC
V gene: TRBV19; D gene: .; J gene: TRBJ1-5; clone size: .; CDR3 protein: CASSITQGDQPQHF; CDR3 DNA: TGTGCCAGTAGTATCACCCAGGGAGATCAGCCCCAGCATTTT
V gene: TRBV5-1; D gene: TRBD1; J gene: TRBJ1-5; clone size: many; CDR3 protein: CASSLDRGSNQPQHF; CDR3 DNA: TGTGCCAGCAGCCTCGACAGGGGTAGCAATCAGCCCCAGCATTTT
V gene: TRBV7-6; D gene: .; J gene: TRBJ2-7; clone size: .; CDR3 protein: CASSLEHAGASYEQYF; CDR3 DNA: TGTGCCAGCAGCTTAGAACACGCGGGTGCCTCCTACGAGCAGTACTTC
V gene: TRBV6-1; D gene: TRBD1; J gene: TRBJ1-2; clone size: many; CDR3 protein: CASSVGGQGAGGYTF; CDR3 DNA: TGTGCCAGCAGTGTGGGGGGACAGGGGGCCGGTGGCTACACCTTC
V gene: TRBV19; D gene: .; J gene: TRBJ1-5; clone size: .; CDR3 protein: CASGRSGSNQPQHF; CDR3 DNA: TGTGCCAGTGGTAGGTCAGGGAGCAATCAGCCCCAGCATTTT
V gene: TRBV28; D gene: TRBD1; J gene: TRBJ1-5; clone size: .; CDR3 protein: CASRQNSGQISNQPQHF; CDR3 DNA: TGTGCCAGCAGGCAAAACTCGGGACAGATTAGCAATCAGCCCCAGCATTTT
V gene: TRBV10-3; D gene: TRBD1; J gene: TRBJ2-5; clone size: .; CDR3 protein: CAIRPGQGETQYF; CDR3 DNA: TGTGCCATCAGACCGGGACAGGGAGAGACCCAGTACTTC
V gene: TRBV20-1; D gene: TRBD1; J gene: TRBJ1-2; clone size: few; CDR3 protein: CSASLDRSYGYTF; CDR3 DNA: TGCAGTGCCAGCCTGGACAGGAGCTATGGCTACACCTTC
V gene: TRBV2; D gene: .; J gene: TRBJ1-2; clone size: .; CDR3 protein: CASSVRASNYGYTF; CDR3 DNA: TGTGCCAGCAGTGTCCGGGCCTCGAACTATGGCTACACCTTC
V gene: TRBV6-1; D gene: .; J gene: TRBJ2-7; clone size: .; CDR3 protein: CASRSLQGTEQYF; CDR3 DNA: TGTGCCAGCCGTAGTCTACAGGGAACCGAGCAGTACTTC
V gene: TRBV24-1; D gene: .; J gene: TRBJ1-1; clone size: many; CDR3 protein: CATSLKSNTEAFF; CDR3 DNA: TGTGCCACCAGCCTCAAATCGAACACTGAAGCTTTCTTT
V gene: TRBV28; D gene: .; J gene: TRBJ1-1; clone size: .; CDR3 protein: CASRTPRGGDTEAFF; CDR3 DNA: TGTGCCAGCAGGACGCCAAGGGGCGGGGATACTGAAGCTTTCTTT
V gene: TRBV29-1; D gene: .; J gene: TRBJ2-7; clone size: .; CDR3 protein: CSAQGPGQYEQYF; CDR3 DNA: TGCAGCGCCCAGGGCCCTGGGCAGTACGAGCAGTACTTC
V gene: TRBV7-9; D gene: .; J gene: TRBJ1-1; clone size: .; CDR3 protein: CASRGMAEAFF; CDR3 DNA: TGTGCCAGCAGAGGAATGGCTGAAGCTTTCTTT
V gene: TRBV20-1; D gene: .; J gene: TRBJ1-4; clone size: many; CDR3 protein: CSARPNRVANEKLFF; CDR3 DNA: TGCAGTGCTAGGCCTAACAGGGTAGCTAATGAAAAACTGTTTTTT
V gene: TRBV29-1; D gene: .; J gene: TRBJ2-7; clone size: .; CDR3 protein: CSVAAPGRNYEQYF; CDR3 DNA: TGCAGCGTTGCGGCCCCGGGAAGGAACTACGAGCAGTACTTC
V gene: TRBV5-1; D gene: .; J gene: TRBJ2-7; clone size: .; CDR3 protein: CASSRRGTRGSYEQYF; CDR3 DNA: TGCGCCAGCAGCCGCCGAGGGACACGGGGGTCCTACGAGCAGTACTTC
V gene: TRBV19; D gene: .; J gene: TRBJ2-1; clone size: .; CDR3 protein: CASSISRSDEQFF; CDR3 DNA: TGTGCCAGTAGTATTTCACGAAGCGATGAGCAGTTCTTC
V gene: TRBV27; D gene: .; J gene: TRBJ1-1; clone size: many; CDR3 protein: CASSLSWGGYTEAFF; CDR3 DNA: TGTGCCAGCAGTTTATCGTGGGGGGGGTACACTGAAGCTTTCTTT
V gene: TRBV9; D gene: .; J gene: TRBJ1-2; clone size: .; CDR3 protein: CASSVGADPYGYTF; CDR3 DNA: TGTGCCAGCAGCGTAGGGGCGGATCCCTATGGCTACACCTTC
V gene: TRBV6-1; D gene: .; J gene: TRBJ1-6; clone size: many; CDR3 protein: CASSDGWTVFGNSPLHF; CDR3 DNA: TGTGCCAGCAGTGACGGGTGGACTGTATTTGGTAATTCACCCCTCCACTTT
V gene: TRBV18; D gene: TRBD1; J gene: TRBJ1-2; clone size: .; CDR3 protein: CASSPTGDIGYTF; CDR3 DNA: TGTGCCAGCTCACCTACAGGGGACATTGGCTACACCTTC
V gene: TRBV5-1; D gene: .; J gene: TRBJ1-1; clone size: .; CDR3 protein: CASSWAGGANTEAFF; CDR3 DNA: TGCGCCAGCAGCTGGGCCGGGGGGGCGAACACTGAAGCTTTCTTT
V gene: TRBV18; D gene: .; J gene: TRBJ2-5; clone size: few; CDR3 protein: CASSPRQKETQYF; CDR3 DNA: TGTGCCAGCTCACCACGACAGAAAGAGACCCAGTACTTC
V gene: TRBV10-3; D gene: .; J gene: TRBJ2-7; clone size: .; CDR3 protein: CAISERGNSYEQYF; CDR3 DNA: TGTGCCATCAGTGAACGGGGTAACTCCTACGAGCAGTACTTC
V gene: TRBV29-1; D gene: .; J gene: TRBJ1-2; clone size: .; CDR3 protein: CSVLTGGLYGYTF; CDR3 DNA: TGCAGCGTCTTGACGGGGGGATTATATGGCTACACCTTC